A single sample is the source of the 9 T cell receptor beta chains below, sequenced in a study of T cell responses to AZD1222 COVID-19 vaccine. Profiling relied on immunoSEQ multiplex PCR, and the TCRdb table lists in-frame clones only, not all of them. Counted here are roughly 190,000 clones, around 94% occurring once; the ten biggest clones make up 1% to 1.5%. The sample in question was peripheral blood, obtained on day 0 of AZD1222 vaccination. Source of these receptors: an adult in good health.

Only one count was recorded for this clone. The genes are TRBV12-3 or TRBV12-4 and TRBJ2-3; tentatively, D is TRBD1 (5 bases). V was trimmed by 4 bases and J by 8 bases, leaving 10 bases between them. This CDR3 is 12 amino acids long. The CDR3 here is CASSSSGPTQYF. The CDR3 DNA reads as TGTGCCAGCAGTTCTTCAGGGCCTACGCAGTATTTT.

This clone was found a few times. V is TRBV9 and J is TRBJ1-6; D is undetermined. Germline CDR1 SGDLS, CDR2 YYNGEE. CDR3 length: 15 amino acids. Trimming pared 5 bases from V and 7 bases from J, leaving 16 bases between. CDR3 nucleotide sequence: TGTGCCAGCAGTCCCACGAGGGAGTGGAATTCACCCCTCCACTTT. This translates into CASSPTREWNSPLHF. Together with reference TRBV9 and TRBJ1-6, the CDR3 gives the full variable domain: DSGVTQTPKHLITATGQRVTLRCSPRSGDLSVYWYQQSLDQGLQFLIQYYNGEERAKGNILERFSAQQFPDLHSELNLSSLELGDSALYFCASSPTREWNSPLHFGNGTRLTVT.

The CDR3 sequence is CASSDQGNTEAFF. CDR3 nucleotides: TGCGCCAGCAGCGATCAAGGCAACACTGAAGCTTTCTTT. The chain couples TRBV5-1 to TRBJ1-1; D gene ambiguous. V was pared by 4 bases and J by 2 bases, with 9 bases between. Germline values: CDR1 SGHRS, CDR2 YFSETQ. The CDR3 has 13 amino acids. Full variable domain (remainder filled in from reference TRBV5-1 and TRBJ1-1): KAGVTQTPRYLIKTRGQQVTLSCSPISGHRSVSWYQQTPGQGLQFLFEYFSETQRNKGNFPGRFSGRQFSNSRSEMNVSTLELGDSALYLCASSDQGNTEAFFGQGTRLTVV.

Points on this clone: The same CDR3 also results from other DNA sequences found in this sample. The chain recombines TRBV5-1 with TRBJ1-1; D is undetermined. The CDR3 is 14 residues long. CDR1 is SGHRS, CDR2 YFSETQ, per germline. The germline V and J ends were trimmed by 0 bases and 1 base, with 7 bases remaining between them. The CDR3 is CASSLAQTNTEAFF. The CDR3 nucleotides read TGCGCCAGCAGCTTGGCACAGACGAACACTGAAGCTTTCTTT.

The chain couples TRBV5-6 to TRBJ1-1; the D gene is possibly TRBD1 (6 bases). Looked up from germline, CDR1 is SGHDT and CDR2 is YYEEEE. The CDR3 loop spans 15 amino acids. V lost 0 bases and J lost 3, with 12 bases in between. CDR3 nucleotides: TGTGCCAGCAGCTTGGCTCCGGGGGGCTACACTGAAGCTTTCTTT. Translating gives CASSLAPGGYTEAFF. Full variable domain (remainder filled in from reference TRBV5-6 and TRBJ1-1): DAGVTQSPTHLIKTRGQQVTLRCSPKSGHDTVSWYQQALGQGPQFIFQYYEEEERQRGNFPDRFSGHQFPNYSSELNVNALLLGDSALYLCASSLAPGGYTEAFFGQGTRLTVV.

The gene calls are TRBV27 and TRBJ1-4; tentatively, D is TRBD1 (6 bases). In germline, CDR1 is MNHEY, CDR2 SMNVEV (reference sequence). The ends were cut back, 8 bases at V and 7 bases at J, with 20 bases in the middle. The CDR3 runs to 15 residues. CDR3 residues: CASGTKQGSSEKLFF. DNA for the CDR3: TGTGCCAGCGGCACTAAGCAGGGGAGCAGTGAAAAACTGTTTTTT.

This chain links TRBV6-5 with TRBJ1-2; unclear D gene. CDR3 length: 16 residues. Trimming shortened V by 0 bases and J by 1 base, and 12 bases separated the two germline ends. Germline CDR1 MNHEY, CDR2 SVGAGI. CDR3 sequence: CASSYSFQLINYGYTF. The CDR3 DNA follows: TGTGCCAGCAGTTACTCGTTTCAGCTTATTAACTATGGCTACACCTTC.

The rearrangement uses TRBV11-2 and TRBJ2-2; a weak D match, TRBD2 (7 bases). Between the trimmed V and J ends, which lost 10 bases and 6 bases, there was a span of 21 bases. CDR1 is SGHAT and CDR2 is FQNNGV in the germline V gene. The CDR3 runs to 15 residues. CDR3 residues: CATHERGGHSGELFF. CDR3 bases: TGTGCCACGCACGAAAGGGGGGGGCACTCCGGGGAGCTGTTTTTT.

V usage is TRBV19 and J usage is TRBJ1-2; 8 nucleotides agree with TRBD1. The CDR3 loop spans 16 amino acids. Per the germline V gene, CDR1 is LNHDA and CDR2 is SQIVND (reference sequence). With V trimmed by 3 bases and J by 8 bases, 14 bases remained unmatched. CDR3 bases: TGTGCCAGTAGTATGTCCGGACAGGGTGTTTTTAGAGGCTACACCTTC. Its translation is CASSMSGQGVFRGYTF.